The clone carrying this T cell receptor (beta chain) has a count of ten or more. Its antigen remains unknown. The sample belongs to a study of regulatory T cells in long-lasting Graves disease. Turning to the study itself: Recently diagnosed Graves' patients had received antithyroid drugs for under 3 months. Study-level results: Favoring TRBV28, TRBJ1-2 and TRBJ2-5 was a feature seen in persistent disease.

The germline V gene has CDR1 MNHEY and CDR2 SMNVEV (reference sequence). V dropped 6 bases and J dropped 4 bases, with 12 bases sitting between them. The CDR3 is 13 residues long. Building the TCR beta libraries relied on iRepertoire HTBI primers, and CDR3 regions underwent Arm-PCR. TCRdb re-analysed the multiplex PCR reads in MiXCR, keeping a single row per CDR3 protein. Counted here are 440,000 or so distinct CDR3 sequences, around 15% occurring once; the ten biggest clones make up over 8.5%. Time point described: newly diagnosed GD, antithyroid drugs for less than 3 months. Extracted RNA from PBMCs served as the source of the TCR library. The sample also formed part of further work on T cells in Graves' hyperthyroidism and ophthalmopathy. That source reports: The authors deemed Graves' hyperthyroidism stable absent ophthalmopathy progression within 18 months.

Source: peripheral blood mononuclear cells (PBMCs), taken at new diagnosis, from a patient treated with antithyroid drugs. The receptor was isolated from a woman aged 30 to 39 with Graves disease. J is TRBJ1-1 and V is TRBV27; D remains ambiguous. This CDR3 is CASRDPMSTEAFF. In DNA form, the CDR3 reads TGTGCCAGCAGGGACCCAATGTCCACTGAAGCTTTCTTT.